This TCR beta chain originates from a study of shared clonotypes between healthy human individuals. Terminally differentiated effector memory CD45RA+ cells were excluded from the naive CD8 cells, which were CD45RO-negative and positively selected for CCR7. This CDR3 has 12 residues. Germline assignment: CDR1 MGHRA and CDR2 YSYEKL. V shed 1 base and J shed 7 bases, with 8 bases lying between them. Each sorted subset replicate got 200 ng genomic DNA, tens of thousands of genomes. Using immunoSEQ multiplex PCR, the repertoire was profiled, and TCRdb retains in-frame clones only, with some absent. The sample gives around 640,000 clones, approximately 96% of which show up once; about 0.12% is in the top ten. Concerning this clone: Its specificity is unknown.

Study outcomes and limitations: There were few donors, and this limited the genetic and exposure-history diversity represented.

The sequence was obtained from a woman younger than 45 in good health. The sequencing input was naive CD8+ T cells sorted from blood. The chain combines TRBV4-1 with TRBJ2-7; no reliable D call. CDR3 amino acids: CASSQVVGEQYF. DNA for the CDR3: TGCGCCAGCAGCCAAGTGGTGGGAGAGCAGTACTTC.